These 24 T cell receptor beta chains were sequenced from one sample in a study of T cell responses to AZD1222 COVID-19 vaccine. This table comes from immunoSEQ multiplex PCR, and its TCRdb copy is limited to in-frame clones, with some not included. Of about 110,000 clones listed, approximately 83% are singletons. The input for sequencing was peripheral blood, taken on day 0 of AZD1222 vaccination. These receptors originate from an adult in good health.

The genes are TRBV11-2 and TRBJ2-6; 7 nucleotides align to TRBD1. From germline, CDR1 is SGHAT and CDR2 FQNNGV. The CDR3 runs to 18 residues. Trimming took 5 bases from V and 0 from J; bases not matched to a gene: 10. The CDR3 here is CASSARGTQNSGANVLTF. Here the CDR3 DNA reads TGTGCCAGCAGCGCCAGGGGGACACAGAACTCTGGGGCCAACGTCCTGACTTTC.

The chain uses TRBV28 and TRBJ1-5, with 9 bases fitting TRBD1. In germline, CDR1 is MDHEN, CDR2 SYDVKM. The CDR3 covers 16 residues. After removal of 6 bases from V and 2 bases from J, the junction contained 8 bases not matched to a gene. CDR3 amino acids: CASSHERTGGNQPQHF. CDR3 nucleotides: TGTGCCAGCAGCCACGAACGGACAGGGGGCAATCAGCCCCAGCATTTT.

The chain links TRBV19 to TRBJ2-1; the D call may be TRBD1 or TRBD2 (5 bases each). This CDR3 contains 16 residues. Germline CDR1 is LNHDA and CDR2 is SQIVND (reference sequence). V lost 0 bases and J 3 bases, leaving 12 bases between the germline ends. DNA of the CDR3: TGTGCCAGTAGTATAGAGAGGCAGGGAGTCTACAATGAGCAGTTCTTC. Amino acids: CASSIERQGVYNEQFF.

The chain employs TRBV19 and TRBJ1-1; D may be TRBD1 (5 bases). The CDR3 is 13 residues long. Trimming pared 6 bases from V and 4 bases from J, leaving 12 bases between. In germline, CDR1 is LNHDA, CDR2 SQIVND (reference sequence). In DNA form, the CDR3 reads TGTGCCAGTAGCCCAGGGCGGTCCACTGAAGCTTTCTTT. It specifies CASSPGRSTEAFF.

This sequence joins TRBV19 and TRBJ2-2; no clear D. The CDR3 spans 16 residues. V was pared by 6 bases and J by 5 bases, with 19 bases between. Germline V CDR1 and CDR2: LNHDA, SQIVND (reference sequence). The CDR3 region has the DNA TGTGCCAGTAGGTCCAGGACGGTCCTAAAGACCGGGGAGCTGTTTTTT. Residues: CASRSRTVLKTGELFF.

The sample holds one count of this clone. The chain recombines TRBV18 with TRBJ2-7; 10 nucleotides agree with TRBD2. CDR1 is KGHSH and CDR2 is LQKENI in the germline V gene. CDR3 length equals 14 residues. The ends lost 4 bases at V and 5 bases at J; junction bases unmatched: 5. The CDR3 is CASSQRGGANEQYF. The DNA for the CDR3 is TGTGCCAGCTCACAGCGGGGGGGAGCTAACGAGCAGTACTTC.

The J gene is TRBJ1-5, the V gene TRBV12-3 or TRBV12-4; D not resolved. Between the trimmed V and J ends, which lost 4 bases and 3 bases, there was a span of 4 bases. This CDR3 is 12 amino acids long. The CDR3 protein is CASSSDNQPQHF. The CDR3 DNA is TGTGCCAGCAGTTCTGACAATCAGCCCCAGCATTTT.

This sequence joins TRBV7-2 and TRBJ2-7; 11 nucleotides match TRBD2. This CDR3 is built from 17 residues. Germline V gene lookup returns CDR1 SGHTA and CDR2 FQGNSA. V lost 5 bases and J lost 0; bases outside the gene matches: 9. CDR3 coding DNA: TGTGCCAGCAGCCTACCCCCCGGGACTAGCGGCTCCTACGAGCAGTACTTC. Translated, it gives CASSLPPGTSGSYEQYF. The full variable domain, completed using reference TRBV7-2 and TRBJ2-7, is GAGVSQSPSNKVTEKGKDVELRCDPISGHTALYWYRQSLGQGLEFLIYFQGNSAPDKSGLPSDRFSAERTGGSVSTLTIQRTQQEDSAVYLCASSLPPGTSGSYEQYFGPGTRLTVT.

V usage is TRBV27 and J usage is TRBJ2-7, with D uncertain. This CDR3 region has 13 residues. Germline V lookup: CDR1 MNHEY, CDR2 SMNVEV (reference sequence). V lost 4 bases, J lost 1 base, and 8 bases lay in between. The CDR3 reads CASSSAGSYEQYF. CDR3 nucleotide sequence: TGTGCCAGCAGTTCCGCAGGATCCTACGAGCAGTACTTC.

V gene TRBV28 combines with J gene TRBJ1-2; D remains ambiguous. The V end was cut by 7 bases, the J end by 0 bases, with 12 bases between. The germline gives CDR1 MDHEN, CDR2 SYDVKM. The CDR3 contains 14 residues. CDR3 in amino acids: CASKGNGTNYGYTF. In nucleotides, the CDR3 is TGTGCCAGCAAAGGGAATGGGACTAACTATGGCTACACCTTC.

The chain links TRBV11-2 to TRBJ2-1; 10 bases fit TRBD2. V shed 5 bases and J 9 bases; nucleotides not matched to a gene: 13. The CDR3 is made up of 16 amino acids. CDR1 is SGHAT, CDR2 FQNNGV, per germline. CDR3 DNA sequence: TGTGCCAGCAGCATTTTTGGAGCGGGAGGGTCGGGTGAGCAGTTCTTC. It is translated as CASSIFGAGGSGEQFF.

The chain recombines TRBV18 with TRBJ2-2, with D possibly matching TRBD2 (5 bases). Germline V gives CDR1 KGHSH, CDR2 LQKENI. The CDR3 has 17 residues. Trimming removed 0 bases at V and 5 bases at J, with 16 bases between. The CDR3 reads CASSPPKAIPGTGELFF. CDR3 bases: TGTGCCAGCTCACCACCGAAGGCGATACCGGGGACCGGGGAGCTGTTTTTT. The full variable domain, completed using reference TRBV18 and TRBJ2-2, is NAGVMQNPRHLVRRRGQEARLRCSPMKGHSHVYWYRQLPEEGLKFMVYLQKENIIDESGMPKERFSAEFPKEGPSILRIQQVVRGDSAAYFCASSPPKAIPGTGELFFGEGSRLTVL.

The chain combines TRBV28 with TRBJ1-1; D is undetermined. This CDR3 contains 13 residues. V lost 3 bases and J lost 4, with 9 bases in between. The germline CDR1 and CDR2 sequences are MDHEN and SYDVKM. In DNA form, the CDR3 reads TGTGCCAGCAGTTTCGGCGGTGGCACTGAAGCTTTCTTT. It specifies CASSFGGGTEAFF.

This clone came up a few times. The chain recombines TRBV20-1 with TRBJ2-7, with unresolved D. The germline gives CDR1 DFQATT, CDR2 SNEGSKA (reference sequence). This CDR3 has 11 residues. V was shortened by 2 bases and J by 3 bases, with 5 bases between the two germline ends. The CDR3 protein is CSARPFYEQYF. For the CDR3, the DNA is TGCAGTGCTAGACCTTTCTACGAGCAGTACTTC.

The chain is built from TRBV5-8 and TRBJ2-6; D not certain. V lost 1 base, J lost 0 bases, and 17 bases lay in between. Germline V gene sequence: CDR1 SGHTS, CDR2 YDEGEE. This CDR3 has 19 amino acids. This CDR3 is CASSLSIQMLYSGANVLTF. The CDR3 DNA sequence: TGTGCCAGCAGCTTGAGTATCCAAATGCTTTACTCTGGGGCCAACGTCCTGACTTTC.

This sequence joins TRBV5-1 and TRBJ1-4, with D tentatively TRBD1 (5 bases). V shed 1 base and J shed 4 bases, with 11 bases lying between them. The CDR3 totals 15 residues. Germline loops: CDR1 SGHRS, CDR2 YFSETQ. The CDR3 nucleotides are TGCGCCAGCAGCTTGCAGGGCCAGCTTAATGAAAAACTGTTTTTT. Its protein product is CASSLQGQLNEKLFF.

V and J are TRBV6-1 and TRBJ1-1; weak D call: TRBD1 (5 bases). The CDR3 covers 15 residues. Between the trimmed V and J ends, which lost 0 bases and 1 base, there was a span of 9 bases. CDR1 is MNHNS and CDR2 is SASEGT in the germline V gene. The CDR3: CASSEAGLPNTEAFF. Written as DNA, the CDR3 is TGTGCCAGCAGTGAAGCGGGACTCCCGAACACTGAAGCTTTCTTT.

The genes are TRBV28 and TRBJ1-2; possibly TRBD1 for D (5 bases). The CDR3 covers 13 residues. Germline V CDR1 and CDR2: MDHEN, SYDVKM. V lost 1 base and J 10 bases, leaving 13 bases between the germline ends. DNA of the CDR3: TGTGCCAGCAGTTTATACGCGACAGTGCCCTACACCTTC. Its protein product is CASSLYATVPYTF.

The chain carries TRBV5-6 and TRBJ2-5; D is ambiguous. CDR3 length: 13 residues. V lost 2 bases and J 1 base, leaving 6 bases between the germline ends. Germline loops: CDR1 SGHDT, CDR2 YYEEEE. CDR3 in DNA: TGTGCCAGCAGCTTAGGCAGCCAAGAGACCCAGTACTTC. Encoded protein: CASSLGSQETQYF.

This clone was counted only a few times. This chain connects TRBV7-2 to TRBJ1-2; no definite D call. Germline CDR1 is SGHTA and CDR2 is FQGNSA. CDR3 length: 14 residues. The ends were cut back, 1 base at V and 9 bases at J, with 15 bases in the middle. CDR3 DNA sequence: TGTGCCAGCAGCTTAGAATTGGTTGGCGGCAGCTACACCTTC. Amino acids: CASSLELVGGSYTF.

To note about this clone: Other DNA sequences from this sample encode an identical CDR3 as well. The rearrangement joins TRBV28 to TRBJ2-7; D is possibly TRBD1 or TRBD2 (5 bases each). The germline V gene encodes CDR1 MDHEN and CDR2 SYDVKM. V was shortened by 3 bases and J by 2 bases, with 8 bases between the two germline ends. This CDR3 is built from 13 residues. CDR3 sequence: CASSLPGPYEQYF. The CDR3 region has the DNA TGTGCCAGCAGTTTGCCGGGACCCTACGAGCAGTACTTC.

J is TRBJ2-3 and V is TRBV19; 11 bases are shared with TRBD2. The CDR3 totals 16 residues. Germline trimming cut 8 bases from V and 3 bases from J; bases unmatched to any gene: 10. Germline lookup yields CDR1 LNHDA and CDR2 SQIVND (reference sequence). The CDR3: CASQQGGTSGTDTQYF. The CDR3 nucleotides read TGTGCCAGTCAGCAGGGCGGGACTAGCGGTACAGATACGCAGTATTTT.

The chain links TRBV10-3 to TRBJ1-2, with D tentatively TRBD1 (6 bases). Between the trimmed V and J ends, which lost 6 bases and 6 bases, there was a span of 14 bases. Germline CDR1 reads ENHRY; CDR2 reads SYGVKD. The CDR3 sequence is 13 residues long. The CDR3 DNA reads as TGTGCCATCAGGCCAGGGGAAGGGAATGGCTACACCTTC. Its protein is CAIRPGEGNGYTF.

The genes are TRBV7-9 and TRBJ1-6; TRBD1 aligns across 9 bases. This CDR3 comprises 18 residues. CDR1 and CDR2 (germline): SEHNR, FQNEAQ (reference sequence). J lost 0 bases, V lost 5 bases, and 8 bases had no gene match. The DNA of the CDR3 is TGTGCCAGCAGCCCAGCAACGGGACAGGGCTCCTATAATTCACCCCTCCACTTT. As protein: CASSPATGQGSYNSPLHF. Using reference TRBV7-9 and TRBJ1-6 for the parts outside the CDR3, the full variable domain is DTGVSQNPRHKITKRGQNVTFRCDPISEHNRLYWYRQTLGQGPEFLTYFQNEAQLEKSRLLSDRFSAERPKGSFSTLEIQRTEQGDSAMYLCASSPATGQGSYNSPLHFGNGTRLTVT.